The 2 T cell receptor beta chains presented below share a single source sample, sequenced in a study of blood T cell repertoires in COVID-19. Only in-frame clones appear in the TCRdb table, and some are missing; sequencing was by immunoSEQ multiplex PCR. The sample holds a few hundred thousand clones, 87% seen once. The sample comprised peripheral blood. Receptors were obtained from a woman aged 25 to 39 with COVID-19, enrolled during active disease.

The CDR3 bases are TGTGCCAGCTCGAAGGGACAGGGTGTCGATACGCAGTATTTT. Translating gives CASSKGQGVDTQYF. The V gene is TRBV27, the J gene TRBJ2-3; TRBD1 aligns across 9 bases. The V segment lost 8 bases and the J segment 6 bases; nucleotides outside the gene matches: 9. CDR1 is MNHEY and CDR2 is SMNVEV in the germline V gene (reference sequence). The CDR3 totals 14 residues.

This clone has only one observation. The gene calls are TRBV6-5 and TRBJ2-7, with 10 bases that match TRBD1. CDR1 is MNHEY and CDR2 is SVGAGI in the germline V gene. The CDR3 is made up of 15 amino acids. J gave up 3 bases and V 6 bases, and 8 bases lay outside the gene matches. The CDR3 nucleotides are TGTGCCAGCAGGCGACCCGGGACAGGGGTCTACGAGCAGTACTTC. It encodes CASRRPGTGVYEQYF.